These 26 T cell receptor beta chains originate from one sample sequenced in a study of regulatory T cells in long-lasting Graves disease. The time point is: newly diagnosed GD, antithyroid drugs for less than 3 months. TCR sequences were obtained from RNA taken from PBMCs. Relying on iRepertoire HTBI primers and Arm-PCR of CDR3 regions, the team built TCR beta libraries. TCRdb re-called the multiplex PCR reads through MiXCR, storing one row per CDR3 protein. The sample lists 400,000 to 450,000 distinct CDR3 sequences; approximately 16% were seen once. These data are also associated with another study on T cells in Graves' hyperthyroidism and ophthalmopathy.

The sample in question was peripheral blood mononuclear cells (PBMCs), obtained at new diagnosis, from a patient treated with antithyroid drugs. The receptors originated from a woman aged 25 to 45 with Graves disease.

This clonotype was picked up many times. This chain joins TRBV2 and TRBJ2-5; TRBD2 matches at 8 bases. Losses at the gene ends were 6 bases for V and 4 bases for J; bases not matched to a gene: 7. The CDR3 has 14 residues. Germline CDR1 and CDR2: SNHLY and FYNNEI. The CDR3 spells CASSPGTRGETQYF. The CDR3 coding sequence is TGTGCCAGCAGCCCCGGGACTAGGGGAGAGACCCAGTACTTC.

V is TRBV27 and J is TRBJ2-7; D might be TRBD1 (6 bases). CDR1 MNHEY and CDR2 SMNVEV come from the germline V gene (reference sequence). V was clipped by 5 bases and J by 3 bases, with 14 bases between them. The CDR3 contains 14 residues. The CDR3 sequence: CASSTRRDNYEQYF. CDR3 coding DNA: TGTGCCAGCAGTACCCGCCGGGACAACTACGAGCAGTACTTC.

The CDR3 protein is CAWISTAGCHF. The CDR3 region has the DNA TGTGCCTGGATTTCGACGGCTGGGTGCCACTTT. The V call is TRBV30, the J call TRBJ1-6; D gene unclear. The germline V and J ends were trimmed by 4 bases and 18 bases, with 16 bases remaining between them. The CDR3 runs to 11 residues. Germline lookup yields CDR1 GTSNPN and CDR2 SVGIG (reference sequence).

This clonotype was detected only a few times. The rearrangement uses TRBV5-4 and TRBJ2-5, with D uncertain. From germline, CDR1 is SGHNT and CDR2 YYREEE (reference sequence). V was pared by 2 bases and J by 0 bases, with 5 bases between. The length of the CDR3 is 13 residues. CDR3 nucleotide sequence: TGTGCCAGCAGCTTAAGCTACCAAGAGACCCAGTACTTC. This encodes CASSLSYQETQYF.

The V gene is TRBV5-5, the J gene TRBJ2-1; 8 bases map to TRBD2. The CDR3 covers 15 residues. The trim removed 0 bases at V and 10 bases at J, leaving 9 bases unmatched. Per germline, CDR1 SGHKS and CDR2 YYEKEE (reference sequence). CDR3 amino acids: CASSLALAAAGEQFF. CDR3 coding DNA: TGTGCCAGCAGCTTGGCACTAGCGGCCGCCGGAGAGCAGTTCTTC.

This clonotype was counted between two and nine times. Given a much more abundant clone one base away, this may be a read error. V is TRBV30 and J is TRBJ2-2, with no clear D. Trimming took 3 bases from V and 3 from J, leaving 8 bases between them. In germline, CDR1 is GTSNPN, CDR2 SVGIG (reference sequence). CDR3 size: 13 residues. CDR3 nucleotides: TGTGCCTGGAGGGCCCACTACACCGGGGAGCTGTTTTTT. It specifies CAWRAHYTGELFF.

The J gene is TRBJ2-7, the V gene TRBV6-2 or TRBV6-3, with 12 bases that match TRBD2. The CDR3 runs 19 residues. The trim removed 0 bases at V and 0 bases at J, leaving 9 bases unmatched. Germline CDR1 reads MNHEY; CDR2 reads SVGEGT. The CDR3 coding sequence is TGTGCCAGCAGTTACTCGAGGACTAGCGGGAAGATCCCCTCCTACGAGCAGTACTTC. It specifies CASSYSRTSGKIPSYEQYF.

V and J are TRBV10-3 and TRBJ2-7; D is perhaps TRBD1 or TRBD2 (7 bases each). There are 14 residues in the CDR3. Trimming cost V 9 bases and J 6 bases, with 21 bases left between them. In germline, CDR1 is ENHRY, CDR2 SYGVKD. CDR3 sequence: CAIRSTGTTIEQYF. In DNA form, the CDR3 reads TGTGCCATAAGATCGACAGGGACTACCATCGAGCAGTACTTC.

At least ten counts were recorded for this clonotype. The gene calls are TRBV28 and TRBJ1-2, with TRBD1 matching 8 bases. The germline gives CDR1 MDHEN, CDR2 SYDVKM. The CDR3 runs to 16 residues. The junction had 9 bases not matched to a gene; V was cut back by 5 bases and J by 1 base. The CDR3 reads CASSQRTGRFNYGYTF. Here the CDR3 DNA reads TGTGCCAGCAGTCAGCGGACAGGGCGATTTAACTATGGCTACACCTTC.

This clonotype was recorded at least ten times. V is TRBV12-3 or TRBV12-4 and J is TRBJ2-1; the D call may be TRBD1 or TRBD2 (5 bases each). The V end lost 7 bases, the J end lost 10 bases, and 17 bases lay between the germline ends. The length of the CDR3 is 13 residues. The CDR3 region is CASIPGPQGEQFF. Written as DNA, the CDR3 is TGTGCCAGCATTCCGGGACCTCAAGGGGAGCAGTTCTTC.

This clonotype has only a few counts. The rearrangement joins TRBV5-1 to TRBJ2-3; the D is unclear. Germline CDR1 SGHRS, CDR2 YFSETQ. The V gene lost 0 bases and the J gene lost 1 base, with 9 bases spanning the gap. The CDR3 covers 15 residues. The chain's CDR3 is CASSLEARGTDTQYF. The CDR3 region has the DNA TGCGCCAGCAGCTTGGAGGCCCGAGGCACAGATACGCAGTATTTT.

There are a few counts of this clonotype. The chain combines TRBV20-1 with TRBJ1-5; the D gene is possibly TRBD1 (6 bases). CDR3 length: 15 amino acids. Germline V CDR1 and CDR2: DFQATT, SNEGSKA (reference sequence). V shed 0 bases and J shed 4 bases, with 13 bases lying between them. The CDR3: CSARDLRGGNQPQHF. The CDR3 DNA follows: TGCAGTGCTAGAGATCTCAGGGGAGGGAATCAGCCCCAGCATTTT.

This clonotype was detected ten times or more. This chain connects TRBV18 to TRBJ2-5, with 10 bases fitting TRBD2. CDR3 length: 16 residues. Germline CDR1 reads KGHSH; CDR2 reads LQKENI. Trimming took 2 bases from V and 0 from J; bases not matched to a gene: 3. CDR3 nucleotides: TGTGCCAGCTCACCATTCGGACTAGCGGACCAAGAGACCCAGTACTTC. Translated, it gives CASSPFGLADQETQYF. Full variable domain (remainder filled in from reference TRBV18 and TRBJ2-5): NAGVMQNPRHLVRRRGQEARLRCSPMKGHSHVYWYRQLPEEGLKFMVYLQKENIIDESGMPKERFSAEFPKEGPSILRIQQVVRGDSAAYFCASSPFGLADQETQYFGPGTRLLVL.

This clonotype has a handful of counts. The rearrangement joins TRBV12-3 or TRBV12-4 to TRBJ2-2, with TRBD2 matching over 10 bases. V lost 7 bases and J lost 7; bases outside the gene matches: 6. This CDR3 has 14 residues. This CDR3 reads CASILAGVGGELFF. The CDR3 DNA follows: TGTGCCAGCATTCTAGCGGGAGTCGGCGGGGAGCTGTTTTTT.

This clonotype was counted many times. V gene TRBV6-2 or TRBV6-3 combines with J gene TRBJ2-5; 10 bases agree with TRBD2. The CDR3 loop spans 14 amino acids. Germline V gene data show CDR1 as MNHEY and CDR2 as SVGEGT. V gave up 7 bases and J gave up 2 bases; unmatched junction bases: 4. As DNA, the CDR3 is TGTGCCAGCACCCGGACTAGCGGTCAAGAGACCCAGTACTTC. The encoded protein is CASTRTSGQETQYF.

This clonotype was recorded many times. The gene calls are TRBV11-2 and TRBJ2-7; tentative D call: TRBD2 (6 bases). The CDR3 extends over 14 amino acids. CDR1 is SGHAT and CDR2 is FQNNGV in the germline V gene. V was clipped by 3 bases and J by 7 bases, with 16 bases between them. The DNA of the CDR3 is TGTGCCAGCAGCTTGGCCGTCTCCGGAGGGGAGCAGTACTTC. Amino acid sequence: CASSLAVSGGEQYF. Based on the CDR3 plus reference TRBV11-2 and TRBJ2-7, the full variable domain is EAGVAQSPRYKIIEKRQSVAFWCNPISGHATLYWYQQILGQGPKLLIQFQNNGVVDDSQLPKDRFSAERLKGVDSTLKIQPAKLEDSAVYLCASSLAVSGGEQYFGPGTRLTVT.

This clonotype was detected many times. The chain has TRBV2 and TRBJ1-1, with 7 bases that match TRBD1. CDR3 length equals 13 residues. Germline CDR1 reads SNHLY; CDR2 reads FYNNEI. V was pared by 8 bases and J by 3 bases, with 6 bases of the junction left unmatched. The CDR3 loop is CASGNDRDTEAFF. The CDR3 DNA reads as TGTGCCAGCGGCAATGACAGGGACACTGAAGCTTTCTTT.

The chain recombines TRBV12-3 or TRBV12-4 with TRBJ2-7, with D unresolved. This CDR3 has 14 amino acids. V lost 3 bases and J lost 7, with 16 bases in between. Here the CDR3 reads CASSFNVKFWEQYF. The CDR3 DNA reads as TGTGCCAGCAGTTTTAACGTAAAGTTCTGGGAGCAGTACTTC.

This clonotype came up a few times. The chain joins TRBV5-1 to TRBJ2-1; 9 bases are shared with TRBD2. CDR1 and CDR2 (germline): SGHRS, YFSETQ. The CDR3 loop spans 14 amino acids. The V and J ends lost 1 base and 9 bases, in that order; junction bases with no gene match: 5. Here the CDR3 reads CASSLTSGYGEQFF. The CDR3 coding sequence is TGCGCCAGCAGCTTGACTAGCGGGTACGGTGAGCAGTTCTTC. Looking up the rest from reference TRBV5-1 and TRBJ2-1 gives the full variable domain: KAGVTQTPRYLIKTRGQQVTLSCSPISGHRSVSWYQQTPGQGLQFLFEYFSETQRNKGNFPGRFSGRQFSNSRSEMNVSTLELGDSALYLCASSLTSGYGEQFFGPGTRLTVL.

This clonotype was found a few times. This chain links TRBV12-3 or TRBV12-4 with TRBJ2-6; D may be TRBD1 (5 bases). The CDR3 loop spans 14 amino acids. V was trimmed by 11 bases and J by 5 bases, leaving 16 bases between them. CDR3 loop: CASQSTGWANVLTF. Here the CDR3 DNA reads TGTGCCTCCCAGTCCACAGGCTGGGCCAACGTCCTGACTTTC.

This clonotype was counted between two and nine times. The rearrangement joins TRBV16 to TRBJ1-5; 7 bases are a match to TRBD1. V gave up 0 bases and J gave up 5 bases; unmatched junction bases: 1. CDR1 is KGHSY and CDR2 is FQNENV in the germline V gene. This CDR3 is 14 amino acids long. The CDR3 DNA sequence: TGTGCCAGCAGCCAATCGAGGGGGCATCAGCCCCAGCATTTT. It translates to CASSQSRGHQPQHF. Together with reference TRBV16 and TRBJ1-5, the CDR3 gives the full variable domain: GEEVAQTPKHLVRGEGQKAKLYCAPIKGHSYVFWYQQVLKNEFKFLISFQNENVFDETGMPKERFSAKCLPNSPCSLEIQATKLEDSAVYFCASSQSRGHQPQHFGDGTRLSIL.

This clonotype was picked up many times. The J gene is TRBJ1-1, the V gene TRBV27; D not certain. The CDR3 totals 15 residues. Germline V CDR1 and CDR2: MNHEY, SMNVEV (reference sequence). V dropped 6 bases and J dropped 1 base, with 15 bases sitting between them. CDR3 sequence reads: CASSRPGGSNTEAFF. The CDR3 nucleotides read TGTGCCAGCAGCCGACCAGGCGGATCGAACACTGAAGCTTTCTTT.

This rearrangement joins TRBV5-1 to TRBJ1-1; TRBD1 matches 7 bases. CDR3 length: 18 residues. Per the germline V gene, CDR1 is SGHRS and CDR2 is YFSETQ. V lost 3 bases and J lost 1; bases outside the gene matches: 15. For the CDR3, the DNA is TGCGCCAGCAGCTATCCGGAATCCGGTCAGGGGGAGAACACTGAAGCTTTCTTT. Translation gives CASSYPESGQGENTEAFF.

There are many counts of this clonotype. This chain links TRBV12-3 or TRBV12-4 with TRBJ2-1, with TRBD1 matching 10 bases. The ends lost 6 bases at V and 3 bases at J; junction bases unmatched: 5. This CDR3 has 15 residues. CDR3 in DNA: TGTGCCAGCAGGTCCCGGGACAGGGGCTACAATGAGCAGTTCTTC. Amino acids: CASRSRDRGYNEQFF.

The table lists this clonotype with many counts. In DNA, the CDR3 is TGTGCCAGCAGTTTAGGAGGGTTGGGGACAGGGAAATACAATGAGCAGTTCTTC. This gives the protein CASSLGGLGTGKYNEQFF. The chain couples TRBV28 to TRBJ2-1; 9 positions agree with TRBD1. The CDR3 spans 18 residues. Trimming removed 2 bases from V and 4 bases from J; junction bases left unmatched: 12. CDR1 and CDR2 (germline): MDHEN, SYDVKM.

This clonotype was observed at least ten times. The chain employs TRBV19 and TRBJ2-2; 7 bases map to TRBD2. The V and J ends lost 4 bases and 5 bases, in that order; junction bases with no gene match: 10. Per the germline V gene, CDR1 is LNHDA and CDR2 is SQIVND (reference sequence). The CDR3 contains 16 residues. CDR3 residues: CASSTAFQGGTGELFF. Here the CDR3 DNA reads TGTGCCAGTAGTACGGCTTTTCAGGGAGGGACCGGGGAGCTGTTTTTT.